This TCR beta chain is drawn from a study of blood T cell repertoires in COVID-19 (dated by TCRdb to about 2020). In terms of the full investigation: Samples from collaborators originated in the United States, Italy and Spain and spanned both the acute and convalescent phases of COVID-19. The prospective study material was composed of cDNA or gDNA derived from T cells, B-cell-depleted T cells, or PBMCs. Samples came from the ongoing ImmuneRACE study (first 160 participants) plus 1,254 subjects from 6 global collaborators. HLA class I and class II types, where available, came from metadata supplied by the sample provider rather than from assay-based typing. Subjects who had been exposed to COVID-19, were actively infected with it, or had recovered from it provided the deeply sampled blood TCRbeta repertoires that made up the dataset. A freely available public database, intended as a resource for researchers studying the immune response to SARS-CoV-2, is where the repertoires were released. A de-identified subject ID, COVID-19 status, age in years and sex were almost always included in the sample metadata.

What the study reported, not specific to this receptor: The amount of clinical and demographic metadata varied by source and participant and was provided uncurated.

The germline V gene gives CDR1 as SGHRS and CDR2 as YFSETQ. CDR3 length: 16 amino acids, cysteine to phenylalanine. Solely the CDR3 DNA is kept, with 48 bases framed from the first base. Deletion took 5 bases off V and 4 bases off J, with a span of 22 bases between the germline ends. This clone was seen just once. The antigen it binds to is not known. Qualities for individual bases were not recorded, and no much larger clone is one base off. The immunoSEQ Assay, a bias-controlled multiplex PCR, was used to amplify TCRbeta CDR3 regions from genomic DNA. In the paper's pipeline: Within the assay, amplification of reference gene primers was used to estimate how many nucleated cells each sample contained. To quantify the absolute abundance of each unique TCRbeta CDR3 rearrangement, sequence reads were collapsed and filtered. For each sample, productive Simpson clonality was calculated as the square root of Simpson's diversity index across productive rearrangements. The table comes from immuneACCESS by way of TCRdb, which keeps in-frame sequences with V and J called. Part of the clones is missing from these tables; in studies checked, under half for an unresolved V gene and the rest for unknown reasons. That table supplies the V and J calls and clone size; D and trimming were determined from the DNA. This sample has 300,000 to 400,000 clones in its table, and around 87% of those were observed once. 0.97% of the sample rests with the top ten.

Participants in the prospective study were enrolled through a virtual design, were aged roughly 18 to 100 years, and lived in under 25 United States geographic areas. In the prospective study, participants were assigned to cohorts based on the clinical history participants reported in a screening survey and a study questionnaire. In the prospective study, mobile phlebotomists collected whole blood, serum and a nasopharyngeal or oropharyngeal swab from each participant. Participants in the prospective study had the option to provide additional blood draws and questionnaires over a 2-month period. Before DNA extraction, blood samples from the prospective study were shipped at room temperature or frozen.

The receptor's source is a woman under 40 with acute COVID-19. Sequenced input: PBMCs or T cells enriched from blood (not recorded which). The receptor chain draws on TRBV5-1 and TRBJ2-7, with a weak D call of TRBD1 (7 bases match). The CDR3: CASRLGQGGLLYEQYF. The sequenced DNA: TGCGCCAGCAGACTTGGGCAGGGGGGTTTGTTATACGAGCAGTACTTC.